Described below is a single T cell receptor (beta chain) sequence and its context. This entry is derived from a study of T-cell reconstitution after alpha-beta-depleted transplantation in children. V lost 0 bases and J 4 bases, leaving 8 bases between the germline ends. CDR3 length: 14 residues. Germline V lookup: CDR1 LNHNV, CDR2 YYDKDF (reference sequence). Unique molecular identifiers were used in preparing the TCRbeta library. From the PCR reads, TCRdb called clonotypes with MiXCR, one entry per CDR3 protein. This sample has 750,000 to 950,000 distinct CDR3 sequences; 15% to 20% occur once, and the top ten carry 5%.

The sequence was collected from a male patient between 10 and 17 years old who had a stem cell transplant for acute lymphoblastic leukemia, so the T cells may come from the graft donor. The sample in question was PBMCs, mostly from graft donor cells, obtained 360 days after TCRalphabeta/CD19-depleted stem cell transplant. The rearrangement uses TRBV15 and TRBJ2-3, with D possibly being TRBD1 (5 bases). CDR3 DNA sequence: TGTGCCACCAGCAGAGATCTGGGGCCAGATACGCAGTATTTT. Encoded protein: CATSRDLGPDTQYF.